This T cell receptor beta chain was recovered during a study of CD4+ T cells in melanoma. Some clones are missing from TCRdb's copy, which holds only in-frame ones; the method was immunoSEQ multiplex PCR. This sample has more than 10,000 clones, with roughly 60% found just once. Sequenced sample: cells from a culture (not recorded whether cultured in vitro). This clonotype originated in a human donor with melanoma.

This CDR3 is CASSPPQGQTMNTEAFF. The CDR3 region has the DNA TGTGCCAGCAGCCCACCCCAGGGACAGACTATGAACACTGAAGCTTTCTTT. The V gene is TRBV7-9, the J gene TRBJ1-1, with TRBD1 matching 7 bases. CDR3 size: 17 residues. V was pared by 5 bases and J by 0 bases, with 12 bases of the junction left unmatched. Germline values: CDR1 SEHNR, CDR2 FQNEAQ (reference sequence).